Below are 21 T cell receptor beta chains sequenced from a single sample in a study of blood T cells in healthy people across ages. PCR was performed a second time for about 6 to 11 cycles using a sample-barcoded 5' primer and a J-beta primer mix. TCRdb independently ran MiXCR on the 5' RACE reads; one entry per CDR3 protein. The sample carries roughly 680,000 distinct CDR3 sequences, roughly half recorded once. Sequencing input: blood. These receptors came from an elderly woman in good health.

CDR3 residues: CASSALAGGNNEQYF. The DNA of the CDR3 is TGTGCCAGCAGTGCCCTAGCGGGGGGGAACAATGAGCAGTACTTC. The rearrangement joins TRBV2 to TRBJ2-1; TRBD2 matches 12 bases. The J call may be incorrect, as the DNA end agrees better with TRBJ2-7. The CDR3 runs 15 residues. The germline V gene encodes CDR1 SNHLY and CDR2 FYNNEI.

This clonotype occurred many times. The V gene is TRBV6-1, the J gene TRBJ1-1, with TRBD1 as a possible D gene (6 bases). CDR1 and CDR2 (germline): MNHNS, SASEGT. V was shortened by 8 bases and J by 3 bases, with 16 bases between the two germline ends. The CDR3 covers 14 residues. As DNA, the CDR3 is TGTGCCAGCGGCCCCGGGACACCCGACACTGAAGCTTTCTTT. Its protein product is CASGPGTPDTEAFF.

J is TRBJ2-3 and V is TRBV27; TRBD1 agrees at 10 bases. CDR1 and CDR2 (germline): MNHEY, SMNVEV (reference sequence). The V segment lost 4 bases and the J segment 2 bases; nucleotides outside the gene matches: 6. The length of the CDR3 is 16 residues. This chain's CDR3 is CASSSSGQGYTDTQYF. As DNA, the CDR3 is TGTGCCAGCAGTTCGTCGGGACAGGGGTACACAGATACGCAGTATTTT.

Details on this clonotype: This could be a read error, since a much larger clone is one nucleotide away. The chain has TRBV12-3 or TRBV12-4 and TRBJ2-1, with D perhaps matching TRBD2 (7 bases). The CDR3 runs 14 residues. The germline V and J ends were trimmed by 6 bases and 7 bases, with 16 bases remaining between them. CDR3 loop: CASSKGGGLNEQFF. In nucleotides, the CDR3 is TGTGCCAGCAGCAAGGGGGGGGGGCTGAATGAGCAGTTCTTC.

The chain couples TRBV9 to TRBJ2-7; 8 bases map to TRBD2. The CDR3 sequence is 19 residues long. Germline CDR1 is SGDLS and CDR2 is YYNGEE. Trimming took 0 bases from V and 4 from J; bases not matched to a gene: 18. CDR3 nucleotide sequence: TGTGCCAGCAGCGTAGCCTATCCCGGGACTAGTGGACCGGGGTACGAGCAGTACTTC. It yields the protein CASSVAYPGTSGPGYEQYF. Complete variable domain (other parts from reference TRBV9 and TRBJ2-7): DSGVTQTPKHLITATGQRVTLRCSPRSGDLSVYWYQQSLDQGLQFLIQYYNGEERAKGNILERFSAQQFPDLHSELNLSSLELGDSALYFCASSVAYPGTSGPGYEQYFGPGTRLTVT.

Regarding this clonotype: This may come from a read error, since a much larger clone is one base off. The chain employs TRBV28 and TRBJ2-1, with 7 bases aligning to TRBD2. This CDR3 has 14 amino acids. Germline V gene lookup returns CDR1 MDHEN and CDR2 SYDVKM. The V segment lost 6 bases and the J segment 13 bases; nucleotides outside the gene matches: 15. CDR3 nucleotides: TGTGCCAGCAGCGGGGGGTATCGGGAAGAGACCCAGTTCTTC. Translation gives CASSGGYREETQFF.

This clonotype was recorded many times. The chain uses TRBV5-1 and TRBJ1-5; maybe TRBD1 (5 bases). Germline CDR1 is SGHRS and CDR2 is YFSETQ. The CDR3 covers 16 residues. Trimming cost V 2 bases and J 2 bases, with 14 bases left between them. Written as DNA, the CDR3 is TGCGCCAGCAGCTTAAACGCAGGGCCTCGCAATCAGCCCCAGCATTTT. Amino acid sequence: CASSLNAGPRNQPQHF.

The rearrangement joins TRBV7-2 to TRBJ2-3; the D is unclear. This CDR3 is 16 amino acids long. Germline CDR1 reads SGHTA; CDR2 reads FQGNSA. The V end lost 1 base, the J end lost 2 bases, and 13 bases lay between the germline ends. The CDR3 DNA reads TGTGCCAGCAGCTTAGAGCGACACCGAAACACAGATACGCAGTATTTT. It translates to CASSLERHRNTDTQYF.

This chain uses TRBV20-1 with TRBJ2-1; 10 positions agree with TRBD2. This CDR3 contains 15 residues. CDR1 and CDR2 from the germline V gene are DFQATT and SNEGSKA (reference sequence). Trimming at V came to 5 bases and at J to 5 bases, leaving 9 bases not matched to a gene. Here the CDR3 reads CSAGGGGLANNEQFF. CDR3 coding DNA: TGCAGTGCTGGAGGCGGGGGACTAGCGAACAATGAGCAGTTCTTC.

A word on this clonotype: Just one base apart from a much larger clone, this may be a read error. The chain recombines TRBV3-1 with TRBJ2-1, with D possibly called TRBD1 or TRBD2 (5 bases each). The CDR3 is 10 amino acids. Germline loops: CDR1 LGHDT, CDR2 YNNKEL (reference sequence). V was cut by 3 bases and J by 13 bases, with 7 bases left in between. CDR3 bases: TGTGCCAGCAGCCATGGGACCCAGTTCTTC. Amino acid sequence: CASSHGTQFF.

The chain combines TRBV4-2 with TRBJ1-4; the D is unclear. Germline V gives CDR1 LGHNA, CDR2 YNFKEQ. V was pared by 0 bases and J by 5 bases, with 7 bases between. The CDR3 totals 14 residues. The CDR3 bases are TGTGCCAGCAGCCAAGAGGGGAGAAATGAAAAACTGTTTTTT. This sequence encodes CASSQEGRNEKLFF.

The rearrangement links TRBV5-1 to TRBJ1-1, with D possibly being TRBD1 (6 bases). Germline CDR1 is SGHRS and CDR2 is YFSETQ. The CDR3 has 12 residues. V was trimmed by 0 bases and J by 10 bases, leaving 10 bases between them. In nucleotides, the CDR3 is TGCGCCAGCAGCTTGGTCGGACAGTCAGCTTTCTTT. Residues: CASSLVGQSAFF.

V and J are TRBV5-1 and TRBJ2-5; D is perhaps TRBD1 (6 bases). Germline loops: CDR1 SGHRS, CDR2 YFSETQ. The ends were cut back, 7 bases at V and 1 base at J, with 11 bases in the middle. The CDR3 consists of 13 residues. The CDR3 DNA reads as TGCGCCAGCCGGGACAATACCCAAGAGACCCAGTACTTC. This gives the protein CASRDNTQETQYF.

Points on this clonotype: A much larger clonotype is one base distant, so this may be a read error. The rearrangement uses TRBV12-3 or TRBV12-4 and TRBJ2-7; possibly TRBD1 for D (5 bases). Trimming shortened V by 5 bases and J by 7 bases, and 15 bases separated the two germline ends. This CDR3 has 13 residues. CDR3 DNA sequence: TGTGCCAGCAGTGCAGACAGTGGCAATGAGCAGTACTTC. Its protein is CASSADSGNEQYF.

The chain couples TRBV7-9 to TRBJ2-5, with 9 bases aligning to TRBD2. The DNA end is a closer match to TRBJ2-7, so the J assignment may be wrong. The CDR3 is 15 amino acids. CDR1 is SEHNR and CDR2 is FQNEAQ in the germline V gene (reference sequence). This chain's CDR3 is CASSAATSGVYEQYF. CDR3 DNA sequence: TGTGCCAGCAGCGCCGCGACTAGCGGAGTCTACGAGCAGTACTTC.

The table lists this clonotype with many counts. The chain carries TRBV6-6 and TRBJ2-7; the D is unclear. The CDR3 contains 12 residues. Per the germline V gene, CDR1 is MNHNY and CDR2 is SVGAGI (reference sequence). Deletions cut 0 bases from V and 6 bases from J, with 6 bases between. The chain's CDR3 is CASSYSHAEQYF. The CDR3 nucleotides read TGTGCCAGCAGTTACTCCCACGCCGAGCAGTACTTC.

CDR3 nucleotides: TGTGCCAGCAGTGAACGGGCAGGGGGAAACAATGAGCAGTTCTTC. As protein: CASSERAGGNNEQFF. The chain is built from TRBV6-1 and TRBJ2-1; 7 nucleotides agree with TRBD1. The ends lost 2 bases at V and 5 bases at J; junction bases unmatched: 6. Germline lookup yields CDR1 MNHNS and CDR2 SASEGT. The CDR3 has 15 residues.

The V call is TRBV15, the J call TRBJ2-5; D may be TRBD1 (6 bases). Looked up from germline, CDR1 is LNHNV and CDR2 is YYDKDF (reference sequence). The CDR3 covers 15 residues. V dropped 2 bases and J dropped 5 bases, with 15 bases sitting between them. CDR3 loop: CATSRKQGPEETQYF. The CDR3 DNA reads TGTGCCACCAGCAGAAAGCAGGGGCCAGAGGAGACCCAGTACTTC.

The chain joins TRBV20-1 to TRBJ1-2, with TRBD1 identical over 9 bases. With V trimmed by 6 bases and J by 4 bases, 9 bases remained unmatched. The CDR3 totals 14 residues. Germline CDR1 DFQATT, CDR2 SNEGSKA (reference sequence). The CDR3 DNA is TGCAGTGCCGCCCCGTCGGGACAGGGCTATGGCTACACCTTC. Its protein product is CSAAPSGQGYGYTF.

This clonotype was found a few times. V gene TRBV7-2 combines with J gene TRBJ2-3, with 10 positions matching TRBD2. The CDR3 consists of 15 residues. Germline values: CDR1 SGHTA, CDR2 FQGNSA. J lost 5 bases, V lost 1 base, and 3 bases had no gene match. The CDR3 DNA follows: TGTGCCAGCAGCTTAGGGGGGACTAGCGTAGATACGCAGTATTTT. The encoded protein is CASSLGGTSVDTQYF.

This clonotype was detected a few times. The J gene is TRBJ2-5, the V gene TRBV2; D is uncertain. Between the trimmed V and J ends, which lost 7 bases and 0 bases, there was a span of 12 bases. The CDR3 contains 14 residues. From germline, CDR1 is SNHLY and CDR2 FYNNEI. DNA for the CDR3: TGTGCCAGCAAATTAAACCCGTACCAAGAGACCCAGTACTTC. Protein sequence: CASKLNPYQETQYF.